This T cell receptor beta chain was identified during a study of regulatory T cells in long-lasting Graves disease. Notes on the study in general: Sharing of public clonotypes was greater in persistent patients (about 2,700) than in new patients (around 930). Lower TCR diversity characterized persistent Graves' patients relative to newly diagnosed patients.

The table lists this clonotype with many counts. The antigen is undetermined. As to time point: newly diagnosed GD, antithyroid drugs for less than 3 months. With RNA extracted from PBMCs as input, the TCR library was made. This CDR3 has 17 amino acids. The V end lost 6 bases, the J end lost 1 base, and 19 bases lay between the germline ends. The authors built TCR beta libraries using iRepertoire HTBI primers and Arm-PCR of CDR3 regions. TCRdb processed the multiplex PCR reads anew with MiXCR; each CDR3 protein has one entry. The repertoire has approximately 400,000 distinct CDR3 sequences, 15% of them found once; the top ten carry approximately 16%. These data also formed part of another study, on T cells in Graves' hyperthyroidism and ophthalmopathy. From that paper: The TCR CDR3 first-round RT-PCR relied on the HTBI primer set. The model foresaw ophthalmopathy a median around 6 months prior to onset.

This chain uses TRBV12-3 or TRBV12-4 with TRBJ1-5; D is perhaps TRBD1 (6 bases). Sequences were derived from peripheral blood mononuclear cells (PBMCs), sampled at new diagnosis, from a patient treated with antithyroid drugs. The receptor's source is a woman in her 30s with Graves disease. This chain's CDR3 is CASSLFPGQMSNQPQHF. In DNA form, the CDR3 reads TGTGCCAGCAGCCTGTTCCCAGGACAGATGAGCAATCAGCCCCAGCATTTT.